Presented here are 18 T cell receptor beta chains from one specimen sequenced in a study of blood T cell repertoires in COVID-19. Clones were read by immunoSEQ multiplex PCR, and TCRdb kept only the in-frame ones, dropping some. In the table there are 180,000 or so clones, more than 85% of which are singletons. The material sequenced was peripheral blood. These receptor sequences come from a woman older than 75 in a cohort sampled during active or convalescent COVID-19.

The chain carries TRBV3-1 (or the pseudogene TRBV3-2) and TRBJ1-1, with D possibly matching TRBD1 (6 bases). The CDR3 is 17 amino acids. Trimming removed 2 bases from V and 4 bases from J, with 20 bases in between. The germline V gene encodes CDR1 LGHDT and CDR2 YNNKEL (reference sequence). This chain's CDR3 is CASSQKARWGLGTEAFF. CDR3 nucleotide sequence: TGTGCCAGCAGCCAAAAAGCCAGGTGGGGGCTGGGCACTGAAGCTTTCTTT.

The chain employs TRBV18 and TRBJ1-1, with 7 bases that match TRBD1. V lost 5 bases and J lost 0; bases outside the gene matches: 6. Per the germline V gene, CDR1 is KGHSH and CDR2 is LQKENI. The CDR3 sequence is 15 residues long. CDR3 bases: TGTGCCAGCTCATACAGGGGCGCCATGAACACTGAAGCTTTCTTT. It yields the protein CASSYRGAMNTEAFF.

The CDR3 DNA follows: TGTGCCTGGAGTGTAATCCCATCGTTGAGCTCCTATAATTCACCCCTCCACTTT. As protein: CAWSVIPSLSSYNSPLHF. This chain joins TRBV30 and TRBJ1-6; D unresolved. The CDR3 is 18 amino acids. Trimming took off 0 bases at V and 0 bases at J, with 15 bases between the two ends. CDR1 and CDR2 (germline): GTSNPN, SVGIG (reference sequence).

This chain's CDR3 is CASQVSRNSPLHF. The CDR3, as DNA: TGTGCCAGCCAAGTGTCCAGAAACTCACCCCTCCACTTT. This chain joins TRBV7-8 and TRBJ1-6; D not certain. Germline V gene lookup returns CDR1 SGHVS and CDR2 FQNEAQ. V lost 8 bases and J lost 10, with 15 bases in between. The CDR3 spans 13 residues.

The chain is built from TRBV28 and TRBJ1-2, with 9 bases identical to TRBD1. The CDR3 is made up of 15 amino acids. Germline lookup yields CDR1 MDHEN and CDR2 SYDVKM. V lost 7 bases to trimming and J lost 0 bases; unmatched junction nucleotides: 6. This CDR3 reads CASNLQGAANYGYTF. The CDR3 coding sequence is TGTGCCAGCAACTTACAGGGGGCCGCTAACTATGGCTACACCTTC.

This chain links TRBV18 with TRBJ1-1, with D maybe TRBD1 (5 bases). The CDR3 spans 13 residues. The germline CDR1 and CDR2 sequences are KGHSH and LQKENI. The CDR3 nucleotides are TGTGCGGGTCGGGGGAACATGAACACTGAAGCTTTCTTT. It yields the protein CAGRGNMNTEAFF.

J is TRBJ2-5 and V is TRBV5-1, with TRBD2 identical over 14 bases. From germline, CDR1 is SGHRS and CDR2 YFSETQ. V shed 0 bases and J 4 bases; nucleotides not matched to a gene: 2. There are 16 residues in the CDR3. CDR3 sequence reads: CASSLGGLAGGETQYF. The CDR3 coding sequence is TGCGCCAGCAGCTTGGGAGGACTAGCGGGGGGAGAGACCCAGTACTTC. Full variable domain (outside the CDR3, taken from reference TRBV5-1 and TRBJ2-5): KAGVTQTPRYLIKTRGQQVTLSCSPISGHRSVSWYQQTPGQGLQFLFEYFSETQRNKGNFPGRFSGRQFSNSRSEMNVSTLELGDSALYLCASSLGGLAGGETQYFGPGTRLLVL.

V is TRBV11-2 and J is TRBJ1-2; 9 bases line up with TRBD1. The CDR3 runs 14 residues. Germline loops: CDR1 SGHAT, CDR2 FQNNGV. V was clipped by 5 bases and J by 7 bases; unmatched bases: 8. CDR3 loop: CASSPTDRGGGYTF. CDR3 DNA sequence: TGTGCCAGCAGCCCAACGGACAGGGGCGGTGGCTACACCTTC.

This clone occurred many times. The V call is TRBV27, the J call TRBJ2-7; 7 bases fit TRBD1. CDR3 length equals 13 residues. CDR1 is MNHEY, CDR2 SMNVEV, per germline (reference sequence). The J segment lost 6 bases and the V segment lost 4 bases, leaving 6 bases of the junction unmatched. This CDR3 is CASSSDRVGEQYV. Written as DNA, the CDR3 is TGTGCCAGCAGTTCTGACAGGGTTGGCGAGCAGTACGTC.

J is TRBJ2-1 and V is TRBV2, with D perhaps matching TRBD2 (5 bases). Germline CDR1 reads SNHLY; CDR2 reads FYNNEI. The CDR3 covers 16 residues. The germline V and J ends were trimmed by 6 bases and 8 bases, with 23 bases remaining between them. DNA of the CDR3: TGTGCCAGCAGGGCCTGGGCCCGCTCGGAGGTCCATGAGCAGTTCTTC. It is translated as CASRAWARSEVHEQFF.

The chain uses TRBV28 and TRBJ1-4, with TRBD1 as a possible D gene (6 bases). Trimming removed 6 bases at V and 3 bases at J, with 11 bases between. Germline V gene sequence: CDR1 MDHEN, CDR2 SYDVKM. CDR3 length: 14 residues. CDR3 bases: TGTGCCAGCAGCACCGGGACACCTAATGAAAAACTGTTTTTT. Its translation is CASSTGTPNEKLFF.

This clone was picked up a small number of times. V and J are TRBV5-6 and TRBJ2-2; no clear D. The V gene lost 4 bases and the J gene lost 1 base, with 17 bases spanning the gap. The germline V gene has CDR1 SGHDT and CDR2 YYEEEE. This CDR3 region has 17 residues. CDR3: CASSQFWYQENTGELFF. Written as DNA, the CDR3 is TGTGCCAGCAGCCAATTCTGGTACCAGGAGAACACCGGGGAGCTGTTTTTT.

This CDR3 reads CASSSPMEGPTNEKLFF. CDR3 sequence (DNA): TGTGCCAGCAGCTCCCCGATGGAGGGACCAACTAATGAAAAACTGTTTTTT. The chain joins TRBV7-9 to TRBJ1-4, with D tentatively TRBD1 (5 bases). The CDR3 covers 17 residues. Trimming cost V 4 bases and J 0 bases, with 15 bases left between them. The germline CDR1 and CDR2 sequences are SEHNR and FQNEAQ (reference sequence).

This chain uses TRBV7-6 with TRBJ1-4, with TRBD1 matching 9 bases. Germline trimming cut 6 bases from V and 3 bases from J; bases unmatched to any gene: 2. From germline, CDR1 is SGHVS and CDR2 FNYEAQ. The CDR3 has 14 amino acids. The CDR3 spells CASRYRGPNEKLFF. The CDR3 bases are TGTGCCAGCAGATACAGGGGGCCTAATGAAAAACTGTTTTTT.

This chain uses TRBV7-2 with TRBJ1-5; D is perhaps TRBD1 (5 bases). The germline V gene has CDR1 SGHTA and CDR2 FQGNSA. The CDR3 has 16 residues. The V end was cut by 5 bases, the J end by 5 bases, with 19 bases between. The CDR3 DNA follows: TGTGCCAGCAGCATTGGGGGGACGGTGGGGGATCAGCCCCAGCATTTT. Protein: CASSIGGTVGDQPQHF.

This chain connects TRBV2 to TRBJ2-3; 8 nucleotides match TRBD1. CDR1 and CDR2 (germline): SNHLY, FYNNEI. The CDR3 consists of 17 residues. Trimming removed 1 base from V and 1 base from J; junction bases left unmatched: 7. The CDR3 here is CASSEGLAGGGTDTQYF. Written as DNA, the CDR3 is TGTGCCAGCAGTGAAGGGCTGGCAGGGGGCGGCACAGATACGCAGTATTTT.

The V gene is TRBV20-1, the J gene TRBJ2-5; no definite D call. V lost 3 bases to trimming and J lost 4 bases, with 6 bases between them. Germline V gene sequence: CDR1 DFQATT, CDR2 SNEGSKA (reference sequence). This CDR3 comprises 11 residues. The CDR3 spells CSASRSETQYF. The CDR3 bases are TGCAGTGCTAGCAGGTCAGAGACCCAGTACTTC.

The V and J genes are TRBV4-1 and TRBJ1-4; D is ambiguous. Germline V gives CDR1 MGHRA, CDR2 YSYEKL. V was pared by 4 bases and J by 5 bases, with 8 bases between. The length of the CDR3 is 13 residues. CDR3 in amino acids: CASSLIINEKLFF. CDR3 coding DNA: TGCGCCAGCAGCCTAATAATCAATGAAAAACTGTTTTTT.